This TCR beta chain was identified in a study of blood T cell repertoires in COVID-19. Study as a whole: Donors in the United States, Italy and Spain gave samples during acute or convalescent COVID-19.

The table lists this clone with a few counts. Germline-derived CDR1 and CDR2 are SNHLY and FYNNEI. This CDR3 is 13 amino acids long. V was cut by 6 bases and J by 2 bases, with 8 bases left in between. Original processing notes: Estimated nucleated cell counts came from reference gene primer amplification. The repertoire was sequenced with immunoSEQ multiplex PCR; TCRdb's copy has only in-frame clones and lacks some. Clonal size and the V and J genes are those of that table, whereas D and trimming came from the DNA. The table includes under 150,000 clones, 88% detected once. V usage is TRBV2 and J usage is TRBJ1-3; maybe TRBD1 (6 bases). What was sequenced was peripheral blood. This receptor was identified in a woman aged 70 to 79 who had recovered from COVID-19. CDR3 residues: CASRRDTGNTIYF. The DNA for the CDR3 is TGTGCCAGCAGGAGGGACACTGGAAACACCATATATTTT.